This entry features one TCR beta chain sequence. No antigen is known for it. The junction does not match germline at one end; this may be a read error. The V gene's germline CDR1 is MGHRA and CDR2 YSYEKL. This CDR3 is built from 14 residues. Assay: immunoSEQ multiplex PCR; the TCRdb copy retains only in-frame clones and omits some. Altogether some 120,000 clones are present, 70% to 90% being singletons, with the ten largest covering about 1.5%. The data originate from a study of T cell responses to AZD1222 COVID-19 vaccine. Study context: Analysis merged second doses at about 4 or about 12 weeks.

Whole-study findings and limits: Donors, mostly white British, included more females; clonal diversity was possibly underestimated. It was only a handful of AZD1222 recipients who were seropositive at baseline. Repertoires were obtained solely post-peak T cell response.

The chain carries TRBV4-1 and TRBJ2-5; D is perhaps TRBD2 (7 bases). This sequence originates from an adult in good health. The input for sequencing was peripheral blood, taken on day 0 of AZD1222 vaccination. This chain's CDR3 is CARSPEGGRWTQYF. DNA for the CDR3: TGCGCCCGCAGCCCAGAGGGGGGGCGGTGGACCCAGTACTTC.